This T cell receptor (beta chain) comes out of a study of T cells in Graves' hyperthyroidism and ophthalmopathy. Over 18 months, lack of ophthalmopathy progression marked Graves' hyperthyroidism as stable. In patients aged 18 to 65, hyperthyroidism was newly diagnosed, with duration under 2 months. TCR beta CDR3 regions were amplified from RNA. When the TCR CDR3 underwent first-round RT-PCR, the HTBI primer set was used. TCRdb independently ran MiXCR on the multiplex PCR reads; one entry per CDR3 protein. The table records just under 750,000 distinct CDR3 sequences, approximately 40% of them present only once. The CDR3 sequence is 15 residues long. Looked up from germline, CDR1 is SGHTA and CDR2 is FQGNSA. This clonotype was detected only a few times. The antigen remains undetermined. Study-wide points: By a 13 V-J model, ophthalmopathy was set apart from stable hyperthyroidism. Researchers found most expanded thyroid clonotypes above 0.001 in blood as well.

The sequence was collected from a woman aged 40 to 55 with Graves' hyperthyroidism. The sequenced sample was blood. V gene TRBV7-2 combines with J gene TRBJ2-5; 9 bases map to TRBD1. The tail of the sequence fits TRBJ2-7 better, so the J call may be wrong. CDR3 sequence (DNA): TGTGCCAGCAGCGCCACACAGGGGGCCCCCTACGAGCAGTACTTC. It is translated as CASSATQGAPYEQYF.